The rows below give T cell receptor beta chains drawn from one sample of a study of blood T cell repertoires in COVID-19. Libraries were prepared by immunoSEQ multiplex PCR; TCRdb keeps only in-frame clonotypes and omits some of them. This table holds more than 120,000 clones, over 80% found once. Material for sequencing was peripheral blood. These TCRs come from a man aged 50 to 60 who had recovered from COVID-19. The CDR3 runs from the conserved cysteine through the conserved F or W. The D gene is left open where the match is weak. Some rows mark clone size as missing; the rest say once, few, many or name a class of expanded clone.

V gene,clone size,D gene,J gene,CDR3 DNA,CDR3 protein
TRBV19,NA,NA,TRBJ2-3,TGTGCCAGTAGGCGAGCGGCGAGCACAGATACGCAGTATTTT,CASRRAASTDTQYF
TRBV10-3,NA,NA,TRBJ2-2,TGTGCCATCAGTGAGTCAAACAGGTCGAACACCGGGGAGCTGTTTTTT,CAISESNRSNTGELFF
TRBV18,NA,NA,TRBJ1-1,TGTGCCAGCTCACCGCCAGGGTCCAACACTGAAGCTTTCTTT,CASSPPGSNTEAFF
TRBV7-9,NA,NA,TRBJ2-3,TGTGCCAGCAGCCCCCCCCGGGGGGCGACGACAGATACGCAGTATTTT,CASSPPRGATTDTQYF
TRBV3-1/TRBV3-2,few,NA,TRBJ1-2,TGTGCCAGCAGCCAAGATCAGACAGAAAACTATGGCTACACCTTC,CASSQDQTENYGYTF
TRBV9,few,TRBD1,TRBJ1-1,TGTGCCAGCAGCGCCGGACAGGGGCTCACTGAAGCTTTCTTT,CASSAGQGLTEAFF
TRBV2,NA,TRBD1,TRBJ1-6,TGTGCCAGCAGGAGGACAGGGGGCGATAATTCACCCCTCCACTTT,CASRRTGGDNSPLHF
TRBV4-2,once,TRBD1,TRBJ1-5,TGTGCCAGCAGCCTCACAGGGGTGAATCAGCCCCAGCATTTT,CASSLTGVNQPQHF
TRBV11-2,NA,TRBD1,TRBJ1-1,TGTGCCAGCAGCTCGTACAGGGGCCGGGGGAACACTGAAGCTTTCTTT,CASSSYRGRGNTEAFF
TRBV14,NA,TRBD1,TRBJ2-7,TGTGCCAGCAGCCAATTGACAGGGGGCAAGTACGAGCAGTACTTC,CASSQLTGGKYEQYF
TRBV13,NA,NA,TRBJ1-1,TGTGCCAGCAGCCCGGTGACAGGGAACACTGAAGCTTTCTTT,CASSPVTGNTEAFF
TRBV5-1,NA,TRBD2,TRBJ2-7,TGCGCCAGCAGCTTAAGGACTAGCGAAGCCTACGAGCAGTACTTC,CASSLRTSEAYEQYF
TRBV19,medium-sized,NA,TRBJ1-6,TGTGCCAGTAGTATAGGATATTTTCGGACAGACAATTCACCCCTCCACTTT,CASSIGYFRTDNSPLHF
TRBV7-9,NA,NA,TRBJ1-1,TGTGCCAGCACCAAACAGGCCTGGGACACTGAAGCTTTCTTT,CASTKQAWDTEAFF
TRBV20-1,NA,NA,TRBJ2-5,TGCAGTGGGGAGCTCCAAGAGACCCAGTACTTC,CSGELQETQYF
TRBV6-2/TRBV6-3,NA,TRBD1,TRBJ1-6,TGTGCCAGCAGTTCGACATTTGACAGGGGGGATTCACCCCTCCACTTT,CASSSTFDRGDSPLHF
TRBV7-9,NA,TRBD1,TRBJ1-5,TGTGCCAGCAGCTTAACGACAGGGTATGGCCCCAATCAGCCCCAGCATTTT,CASSLTTGYGPNQPQHF
TRBV7-8,NA,NA,TRBJ1-6,TGTGCCAGCAGCTTAGCTAAAGACAGTTATGGCTCCTATAATTCACCCCTCCACTTT,CASSLAKDSYGSYNSPLHF
TRBV5-8,few,NA,TRBJ1-5,TGTGCCAGCAGCTTACAAGGACAGTACGAGCCCCAGCATTTT,CASSLQGQYEPQHF
TRBV7-9,once,TRBD1,TRBJ2-3,TGTGCCAGCAGCTCCCGACAGGGCCCCACAGATACGCAGTATTTT,CASSSRQGPTDTQYF
TRBV12-3/TRBV12-4,few,NA,TRBJ1-3,TGTGCCAGCAGTTTAATGGACAGTGATTTT,CASSLMDSDF
TRBV5-1,NA,TRBD1,TRBJ1-2,TGCGCCAGCAGCTTGGGGGACAGGGGGCACTATGGCTACACCTTC,CASSLGDRGHYGYTF
TRBV19,few,TRBD1,TRBJ1-5,TGTGCCAGTAGTATAGGTATTTTACAGGGGGATAATCAGCCCCAGCATTTT,CASSIGILQGDNQPQHF
TRBV19,NA,NA,TRBJ1-1,TGTGCCAGTAGTCACACACAGGGTGAAGCTTTCTTT,CASSHTQGEAFF
TRBV11-3,NA,TRBD1,TRBJ1-1,TGTGCCAGCAGCTCGGACAGGGAAGTTACTGAAGCTTTCTTT,CASSSDREVTEAFF
TRBV19,NA,NA,TRBJ2-3,TGTGCCAGTAGTATAGATAGAACAGTAGGAGCGGCAGATACGCAGTATTTT,CASSIDRTVGAADTQYF
TRBV3-1/TRBV3-2,NA,NA,TRBJ2-1,TGTGCCAGCAGCCCAAGATACAGAGATACCTACAATGAGCAGTTCTTC,CASSPRYRDTYNEQFF
TRBV27,NA,TRBD1,TRBJ1-5,TGTGCCAGCAGTCCCCGGGACAGTTATAGCAATCAGCCCCAGCATTTT,CASSPRDSYSNQPQHF
TRBV7-8,NA,TRBD2,TRBJ2-2,TGTGCCAGCAGCTTAGTTGCGGGGGGCGATACCGGGGAGCTGTTTTTT,CASSLVAGGDTGELFF
TRBV7-2,NA,NA,TRBJ2-7,TGTGCCAGCAGCCCGGGGGGCGGCTACGAGCAGTACTTC,CASSPGGGYEQYF
TRBV27,NA,TRBD1,TRBJ1-1,TGTGCCAGCAGTTTACGGGCAGGGGGCTTAGACGCTTTCTTT,CASSLRAGGLDAFF
TRBV4-3,NA,NA,TRBJ1-4,TGCGCCAGCAGCCAAGATCCGGGAACTAATGAAAAACTGTTTTTT,CASSQDPGTNEKLFF
TRBV29-1,NA,TRBD2,TRBJ2-3,TGCAGCGTTGAGCCTAGCGGGGGTCGAGAAGATACGCAGTATTTT,CSVEPSGGREDTQYF
TRBV5-8,NA,TRBD1,TRBJ1-2,TGTGCCAGCAACCAGGGGGCCTATGGCTACACCTTC,CASNQGAYGYTF
TRBV12-5,NA,TRBD1,TRBJ2-7,TGTGCTAGTGGTTTGTCGGGACAGGGTGTAGGTAGATCCTACGAGCAGTACTTC,CASGLSGQGVGRSYEQYF
TRBV24-1,once,NA,TRBJ2-1,TGTGCCACCAGTGATGGGGGGGCCTTTCGCAATGAGCAGTTCTTC,CATSDGGAFRNEQFF
TRBV7-8,few,NA,TRBJ1-1,TGTGCCAGCAGCTTGCTACAGCATATGAACACTGAAGCTTTCTTT,CASSLLQHMNTEAFF
TRBV7-8,NA,NA,TRBJ1-2,TGTGCCAGCAGCTTAAGGGGCCAGGCCCAGCCGTTTTACTATGGCTACACCTTC,CASSLRGQAQPFYYGYTF
TRBV18,NA,NA,TRBJ2-7,TGTGCCAGCTCACGGGAGGGGGGTAACTCCTACGAGCAGTACTTC,CASSREGGNSYEQYF
TRBV12-3/TRBV12-4,NA,NA,TRBJ1-1,TGTGCCAGCAGTGTCGACCGGGACACGTTTGCTTTCTTT,CASSVDRDTFAFF
TRBV4-2,few,NA,TRBJ2-1,TGTGCCAGCAGCCAAGACAGAATCGATGAGCAGTTCTTC,CASSQDRIDEQFF
TRBV19,NA,NA,TRBJ1-4,TGTGCCAGTAGTTGGAGGGGCGGGAATGAAAAACTGTTTTTT,CASSWRGGNEKLFF
TRBV6-1,once,TRBD1,TRBJ2-7,TGTGCCAGCAGTGAAGCCTACAGGGGCTACGAGCAGTACTTC,CASSEAYRGYEQYF
TRBV27,NA,NA,TRBJ2-1,TGTGCCAGCAGTTTATCTGGGGGGAATCAGGTTGATGAGCAGTTCTTC,CASSLSGGNQVDEQFF
TRBV29-1,once,TRBD2,TRBJ2-1,TGCAGCGTTGCGGCTAGCGGGAGATTTAATGAGCAGTTCTTC,CSVAASGRFNEQFF
TRBV6-1,NA,TRBD2,TRBJ2-7,TGTGCCAGCAGTGGGGGGCCACTAGCGGGGTTATCCTACGAGCAGTACTTC,CASSGGPLAGLSYEQYF
TRBV23-1,NA,TRBD1,TRBJ2-3,TGCGCCAGCAGTCCGTACCACAGGACAGGGATGGGCACAGATACGCAGTATTTT,CASSPYHRTGMGTDTQYF
TRBV7-2,once,NA,TRBJ2-3,TGTGCCAGCAGCACCAGACAGAGCACAGATACGCAGTATTTT,CASSTRQSTDTQYF
TRBV6-1,NA,TRBD1,TRBJ1-6,TGTGCCAGCAGTGACGACGACAGGGGAGGCTCCTATAATTCACCCCTCCACTTT,CASSDDDRGGSYNSPLHF
TRBV9,NA,TRBD1,TRBJ2-3,TGTGCCAGCAGCGTAGCCCCCGTCCAGACAGGGGGCACAGATACGCAGTATTTT,CASSVAPVQTGGTDTQYF
TRBV11-1,NA,TRBD2,TRBJ2-1,TGTGCCAGCAGCCCCCCCGGACTAGCGAGGGTTGGGGAGCAGTTCTTC,CASSPPGLARVGEQFF
TRBV19,NA,NA,TRBJ1-3,TGTGCCAGTATCCTGGATGGCGGGGCCGTCTCTGGAAACACCATATATTTT,CASILDGGAVSGNTIYF
TRBV5-5,NA,TRBD1,TRBJ2-2,TGTGCCAGCAGCTGGACAGGGGGCTGGGCCGGGGAGCTGTTTTTT,CASSWTGGWAGELFF